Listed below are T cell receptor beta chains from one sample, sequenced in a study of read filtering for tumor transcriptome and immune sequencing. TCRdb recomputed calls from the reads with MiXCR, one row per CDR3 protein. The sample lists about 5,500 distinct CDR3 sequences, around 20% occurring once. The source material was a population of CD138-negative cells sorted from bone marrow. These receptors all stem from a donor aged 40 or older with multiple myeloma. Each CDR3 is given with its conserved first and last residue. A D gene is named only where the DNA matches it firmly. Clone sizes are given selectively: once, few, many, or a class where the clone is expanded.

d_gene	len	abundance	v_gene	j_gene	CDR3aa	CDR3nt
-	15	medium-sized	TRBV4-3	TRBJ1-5	CASSQGYLQGQPQHF	TGCGCCAGCAGCCAAGGCTATCTCCAGGGCCAGCCCCAGCATTTT
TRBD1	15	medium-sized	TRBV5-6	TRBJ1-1	CASSGDRGRDTEAFF	TGTGCCAGCAGCGGGGACAGGGGGCGAGACACTGAAGCTTTCTTT
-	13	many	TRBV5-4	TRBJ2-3	CASSFANTDTQYF	TGTGCCAGCAGCTTTGCTAACACAGATACGCAGTATTTT
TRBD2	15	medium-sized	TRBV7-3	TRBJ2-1	CASRAGTSGTNEQFF	TGTGCCAGCAGAGCCGGGACTAGCGGGACGAATGAGCAGTTCTTC
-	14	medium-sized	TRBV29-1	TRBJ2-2	CSISGVGGTGELFF	TGCAGCATCTCAGGAGTGGGGGGAACCGGGGAGCTGTTTTTT
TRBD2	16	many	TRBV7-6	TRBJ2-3	CASSLLSGREEDTQYF	TGTGCCAGCAGCTTATTGAGCGGGAGGGAGGAAGATACGCAGTATTTT
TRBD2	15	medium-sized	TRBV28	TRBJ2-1	CASSLHSGSGNEQFF	TGTGCCAGCAGTTTACACAGCGGGAGCGGAAATGAGCAGTTCTTC
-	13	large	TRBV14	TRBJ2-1	CASSRTWHNEQFF	TGTGCCAGCAGCCGTACATGGCACAATGAGCAGTTCTTC
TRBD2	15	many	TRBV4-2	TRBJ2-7	CASSPGLAGSYEQYF	TGTGCCAGCAGCCCGGGACTAGCGGGAAGCTACGAGCAGTACTTC
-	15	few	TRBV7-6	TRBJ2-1	CASSSEGLEYNEQFF	TGTGCCAGTAGCTCAGAAGGCCTAGAATACAATGAGCAGTTCTTC
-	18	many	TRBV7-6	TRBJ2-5	CASSLDPWGTGSQETQYF	TGTGCCAGCAGCTTAGACCCGTGGGGCACAGGGTCCCAAGAGACCCAGTACTTC
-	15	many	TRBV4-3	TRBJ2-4	CASSQEAWSKNIQYF	TGCGCCAGCAGCCAAGAGGCGTGGAGCAAAAACATTCAGTACTTC
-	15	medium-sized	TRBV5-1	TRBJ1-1	CASSLAGRGGTEAFF	TGCGCCAGCAGCTTGGCCGGACGAGGGGGCACTGAAGCTTTCTTT
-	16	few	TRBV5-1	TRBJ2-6	CASSLIQGAGANVLTF	TGCGCCAGCAGCTTAATACAGGGCGCTGGGGCCAACGTCCTGACTTTC
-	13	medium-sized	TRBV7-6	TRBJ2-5	CASSFRGWETQYF	TGTGCCAGCAGCTTCAGGGGATGGGAGACCCAGTACTTC
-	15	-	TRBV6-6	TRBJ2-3	CASSYTGGSTDTQYF	TGTGCCAGCAGTTACACGGGCGGGAGCACAGATACGCAGTATTTT
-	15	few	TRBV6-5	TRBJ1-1	CASSYSGIMNTEAFF	TGTGCCAGCAGTTACTCGGGTATCATGAACACTGAAGCTTTCTTT
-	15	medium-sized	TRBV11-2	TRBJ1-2	CASSQRGRGDYGYTF	TGTGCCAGCAGCCAGAGGGGGAGGGGGGACTATGGCTACACCTTC
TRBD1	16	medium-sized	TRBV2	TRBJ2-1	CASRVAGTVTYNEQFF	TGTGCCAGCAGGGTCGCCGGGACAGTTACTTACAATGAGCAGTTCTTC
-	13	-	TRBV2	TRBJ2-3	CASGSIAPDTQYF	TGTGCCAGCGGGAGTATAGCGCCAGATACGCAGTATTTT
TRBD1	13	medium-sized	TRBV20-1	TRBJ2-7	CSARRQGAYEQYF	TGCAGTGCTAGAAGGCAGGGGGCTTACGAGCAGTACTTC
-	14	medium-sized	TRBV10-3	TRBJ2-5	CAISESTVEETQYF	TGTGCCATCAGTGAGTCAACGGTGGAAGAGACCCAGTACTTC
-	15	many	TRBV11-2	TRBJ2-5	CASSATYGRLETQYF	TGTGCCAGCAGCGCAACCTACGGACGGTTAGAGACCCAGTACTTC
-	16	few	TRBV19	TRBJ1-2	CALNADTYPPAIGYTF	TGTGCCCTAAATGCGGACACCTACCCCCCAGCCATCGGCTACACCTTC
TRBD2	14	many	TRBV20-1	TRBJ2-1	CSAKTSGKGGRQFF	TGCAGTGCTAAGACTAGCGGGAAAGGCGGTCGGCAGTTCTTC
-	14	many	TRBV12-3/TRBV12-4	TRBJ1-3	CASVRVNSGNTIYF	TGTGCCAGCGTTCGGGTAAACTCTGGAAACACCATATATTTT
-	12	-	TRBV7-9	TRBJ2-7	CASSLDHYEQYF	TGTGCCAGCAGCTTAGACCACTACGAGCAGTACTTC
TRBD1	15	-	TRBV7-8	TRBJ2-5	CASSLGQGTLETQYF	TGTGCCAGCAGCTTAGGACAGGGGACGTTGGAGACCCAGTACTTC
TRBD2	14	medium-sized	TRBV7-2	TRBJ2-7	CASSLVGSGSEQYF	TGTGCCAGCAGCTTAGTAGGTAGCGGGAGTGAGCAGTACTTC
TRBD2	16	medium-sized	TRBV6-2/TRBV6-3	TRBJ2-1	CASFSYGTSGDNEQFF	TGTGCCAGCTTCAGTTACGGCACTAGCGGAGACAATGAGCAGTTCTTC
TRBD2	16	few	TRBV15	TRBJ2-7	CATSRDLLAGEHEQYF	TGTGCCACCAGCAGAGATCTGCTAGCGGGAGAACACGAGCAGTACTTC
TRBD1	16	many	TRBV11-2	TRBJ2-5	CASSLAEGAVGETQYF	TGTGCCAGCAGCTTAGCTGAGGGGGCGGTTGGAGAGACCCAGTACTTC
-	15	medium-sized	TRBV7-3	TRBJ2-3	CASSLVSGVTDTQYF	TGTGCCAGCAGCTTAGTTAGCGGAGTCACAGATACGCAGTATTTT
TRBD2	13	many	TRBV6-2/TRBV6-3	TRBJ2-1	CASGGTNYNVQFF	TGTGCCAGCGGAGGGACTAACTACAATGTGCAGTTCTTC